The subject of this entry is one T cell receptor beta chain. The CDR3 loop spans 13 amino acids. CDR1 is SGHRS, CDR2 YFSETQ, per germline. V lost 3 bases to trimming and J lost 11 bases, with 17 bases between them. The participants were between 18 and 89 years old and came from under 25 US areas. Assignments of participants to cohorts depended upon their own reported clinical history. This record comes from a study of blood T cell repertoires in COVID-19. Study-level background: Whether acute or convalescent, the COVID-19 samples came from the United States, Italy and Spain.

The repertoire was sequenced with immunoSEQ multiplex PCR; TCRdb's copy has only in-frame clones and lacks some. This table has 60,000 to 70,000 clones, 88% appearing once. The rearrangement links TRBV5-1 to TRBJ1-1; the D gene is possibly TRBD1 (5 bases). Sequencing was done on a sample of PBMCs or T cells enriched from blood (not recorded which). This TCR derives from a middle-aged woman who had recovered from COVID-19. The CDR3 DNA is TGCGCCAGCAGCTCGGACATCCTCGGAGGGGCTTTCTTT. Residues: CASSSDILGGAFF. The full variable domain, completed using reference TRBV5-1 and TRBJ1-1, is KAGVTQTPRYLIKTRGQQVTLSCSPISGHRSVSWYQQTPGQGLQFLFEYFSETQRNKGNFPGRFSGRQFSNSRSEMNVSTLELGDSALYLCASSSDILGGAFFGQGTRLTVV.